This T cell receptor (beta chain) comes out of a study of T cell clones after liver transplantation. Overall study: HCV positivity affected three of eight recipients; the rest lacked autoimmune or viral indications.

Using immunoSEQ multiplex PCR, the repertoire was profiled, and TCRdb retains in-frame clones only, with some absent. The sample has 50,000 to 60,000 clones, 60% to 80% seen once. This clone was seen only a few times. V gave up 4 bases and J gave up 5 bases; unmatched junction bases: 4. The CDR3 extends over 14 amino acids. Germline CDR1 SGHTS, CDR2 YDEGEE. Unstimulated PBMCs were sorted into CD3+CD4+ and CD3+CD8+ populations. The rearrangement links TRBV5-8 to TRBJ1-5; 9 nucleotides align to TRBD1. Sequencing was performed on CD4+ T cells from blood, taken at the 22-month timepoint. The sequence was collected from a human patient who received a liver transplant. Some T cells may trace back to the graft donor. The CDR3 bases are TGTGCCAGCAGCGGACAGGGGACCTATCAGCCCCAGCATTTT. Its protein product is CASSGQGTYQPQHF.